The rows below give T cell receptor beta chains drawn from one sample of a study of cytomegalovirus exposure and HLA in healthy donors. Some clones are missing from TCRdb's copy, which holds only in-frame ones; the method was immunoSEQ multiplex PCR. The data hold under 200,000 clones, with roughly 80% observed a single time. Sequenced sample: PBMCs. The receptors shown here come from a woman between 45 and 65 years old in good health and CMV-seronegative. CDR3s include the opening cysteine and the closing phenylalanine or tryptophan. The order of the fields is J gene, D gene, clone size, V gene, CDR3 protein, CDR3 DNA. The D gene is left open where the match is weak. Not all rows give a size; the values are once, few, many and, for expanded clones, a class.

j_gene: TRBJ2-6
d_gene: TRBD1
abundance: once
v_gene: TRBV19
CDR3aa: CASSGDRTISGANVLTF
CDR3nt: TGTGCCAGTAGCGGGGACAGAACCATCTCTGGGGCCAACGTCCTGACTTTC

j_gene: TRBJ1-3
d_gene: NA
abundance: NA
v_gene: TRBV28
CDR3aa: CASSLGWNRAGNTIYF
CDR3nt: TGTGCCAGCAGTTTGGGCTGGAACAGGGCAGGAAACACCATATATTTT

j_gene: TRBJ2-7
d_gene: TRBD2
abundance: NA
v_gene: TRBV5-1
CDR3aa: CASSWSGRASYEQYF
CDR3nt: TGCGCCAGCAGCTGGAGCGGGAGGGCCTCGTACGAGCAGTACTTC

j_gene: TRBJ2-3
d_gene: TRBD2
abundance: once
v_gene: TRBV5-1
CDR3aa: CASSFGGAGGSDTQYF
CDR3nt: TGCGCCAGCAGCTTCGGCGGTGCGGGAGGGTCAGATACGCAGTATTTT

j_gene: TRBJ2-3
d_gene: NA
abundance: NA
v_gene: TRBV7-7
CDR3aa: CASSLGGGVTDTQYF
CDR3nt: TGTGCCAGCAGCTTAGGAGGCGGAGTCACAGATACGCAGTATTTT

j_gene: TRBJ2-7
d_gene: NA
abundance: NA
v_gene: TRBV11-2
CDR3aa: CASSLEVYTYEQYF
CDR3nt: TGTGCCAGCAGCTTAGAGGTCTATACCTACGAGCAGTACTTC

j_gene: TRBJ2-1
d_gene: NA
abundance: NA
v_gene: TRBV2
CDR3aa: CASSELGLTTSNEQFF
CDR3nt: TGTGCCAGCAGTGAACTGGGACTTACTACCTCCAATGAGCAGTTCTTC

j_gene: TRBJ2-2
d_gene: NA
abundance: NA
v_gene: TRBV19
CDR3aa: CASSPQRTGELFF
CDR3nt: TGTGCCAGTAGTCCCCAGCGCACCGGGGAGCTGTTTTTT

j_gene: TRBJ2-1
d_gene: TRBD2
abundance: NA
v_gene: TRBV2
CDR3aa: CASSGTAGGFQAKQFF
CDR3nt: TGTGCCAGCAGTGGTACAGCGGGAGGGTTTCAGGCGAAGCAGTTCTTC

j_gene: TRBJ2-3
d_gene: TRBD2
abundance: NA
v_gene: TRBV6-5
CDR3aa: CASSYWPSGEGTQYF
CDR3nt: TGTGCCAGCAGTTACTGGCCTAGCGGGGAGGGTACGCAGTATTTT

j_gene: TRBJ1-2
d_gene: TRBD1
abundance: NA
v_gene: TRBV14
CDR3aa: CASSQGQGASGYTF
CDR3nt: TGTGCCAGCAGCCAAGGACAGGGGGCGAGTGGCTACACCTTC

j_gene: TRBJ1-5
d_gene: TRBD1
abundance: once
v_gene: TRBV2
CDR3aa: CASMDRGNNQPQHF
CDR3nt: TGTGCCAGCATGGACAGGGGAAACAATCAGCCCCAGCATTTT

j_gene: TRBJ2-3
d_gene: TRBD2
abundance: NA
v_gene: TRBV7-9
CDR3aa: CASSLYLAGSTDTQYF
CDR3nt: TGTGCCAGCAGCTTATATCTAGCGGGGTCCACAGATACGCAGTATTTT

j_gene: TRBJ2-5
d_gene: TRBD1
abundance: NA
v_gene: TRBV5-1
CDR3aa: CASSTGGTGEETQYF
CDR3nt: TGCGCCAGCAGCACGGGCGGGACAGGGGAAGAGACCCAGTACTTC

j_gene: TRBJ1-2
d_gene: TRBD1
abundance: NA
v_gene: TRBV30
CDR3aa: CAWTIGPRDRGNGYTF
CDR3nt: TGTGCCTGGACCATTGGTCCACGGGACAGGGGAAATGGCTACACCTTC

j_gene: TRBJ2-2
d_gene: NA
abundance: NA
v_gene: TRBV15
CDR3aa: CATSIRGVYTGELFF
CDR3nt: TGTGCCACCAGTATCCGCGGCGTTTACACCGGGGAGCTGTTTTTT

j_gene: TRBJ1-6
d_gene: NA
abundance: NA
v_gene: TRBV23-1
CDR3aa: CASTVGGLALHF
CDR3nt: TGCGCCAGCACCGTGGGGGGATTGGCCCTCCACTTT

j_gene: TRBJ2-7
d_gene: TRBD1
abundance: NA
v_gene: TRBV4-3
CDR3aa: CASSQRTGDYEQYF
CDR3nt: TGCGCCAGCAGCCAAAGGACAGGGGACTACGAGCAGTATTTC

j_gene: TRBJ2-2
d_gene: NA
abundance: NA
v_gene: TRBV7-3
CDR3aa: CASSLIWERQNTGELFF
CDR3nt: TGTGCCAGCAGCCTCATCTGGGAGCGTCAGAACACCGGGGAGCTGTTTTTT

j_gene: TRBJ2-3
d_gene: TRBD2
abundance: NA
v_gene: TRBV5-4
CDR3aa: CASSARLAGGSTDTQYF
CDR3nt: TGTGCCAGCAGCGCCAGACTAGCGGGGGGTAGCACAGATACGCAGTATTTT

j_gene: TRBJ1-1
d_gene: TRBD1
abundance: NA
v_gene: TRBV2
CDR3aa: CASSEVGTGVTEAFF
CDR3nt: TGTGCCAGCAGTGAAGTAGGGACAGGCGTCACTGAAGCTTTCTTT

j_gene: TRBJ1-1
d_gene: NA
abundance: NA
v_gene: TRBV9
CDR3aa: CASSVELRGTEAFF
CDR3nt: TGTGCCAGCAGCGTAGAATTACGGGGGACTGAAGCTTTCTTT

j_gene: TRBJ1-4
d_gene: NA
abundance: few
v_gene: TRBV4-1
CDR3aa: CASSQPLVWFKDEKLFF
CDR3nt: TGCGCCAGCAGCCAACCCCTAGTATGGTTCAAGGATGAAAAACTGTTTTTT

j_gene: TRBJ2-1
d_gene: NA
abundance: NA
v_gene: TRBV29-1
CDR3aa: CSVVFRAYNEQFF
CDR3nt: TGCAGCGTCGTCTTCCGGGCCTACAATGAGCAGTTCTTC

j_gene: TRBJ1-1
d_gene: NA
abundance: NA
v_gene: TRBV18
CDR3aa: CASSPPRISNTEAFF
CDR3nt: TGTGCCAGCTCACCACCGCGGATCTCGAACACTGAAGCTTTCTTT

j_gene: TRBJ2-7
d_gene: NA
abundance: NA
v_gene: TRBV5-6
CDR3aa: CASSFVSSYEQYF
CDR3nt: TGTGCCAGCAGCTTCGTCTCGAGCTACGAGCAGTACTTC

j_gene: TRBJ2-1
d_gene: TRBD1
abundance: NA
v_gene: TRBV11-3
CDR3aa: CASSRQGAYNEQFF
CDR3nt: TGTGCCAGCAGCCGACAGGGGGCCTACAATGAGCAGTTCTTC

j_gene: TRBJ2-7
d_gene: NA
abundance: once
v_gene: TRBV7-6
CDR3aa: CASSLVGVYEQYF
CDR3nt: TGTGCCAGCAGCTTAGTCGGGGTCTACGAGCAGTACTTC

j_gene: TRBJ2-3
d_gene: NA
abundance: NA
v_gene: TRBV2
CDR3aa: CASTIKPRDTQYF
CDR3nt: TGTGCCAGCACAATAAAGCCCCGAGATACGCAGTATTTT

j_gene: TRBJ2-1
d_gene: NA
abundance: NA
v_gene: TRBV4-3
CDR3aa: CASSQEAIPGGSPYNEQFF
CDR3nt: TGCGCCAGCAGCCAAGAAGCGATACCCGGGGGATCTCCCTACAATGAGCAGTTCTTC

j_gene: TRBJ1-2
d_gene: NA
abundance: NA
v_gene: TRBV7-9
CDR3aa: CASSPQTGGYTF
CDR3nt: TGTGCCAGCAGCCCCCAGACAGGCGGCTACACCTTC

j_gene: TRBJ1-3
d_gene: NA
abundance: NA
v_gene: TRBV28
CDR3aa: CARGEGPGNTIYF
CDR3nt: TGTGCCAGGGGAGAGGGTCCTGGAAACACCATATATTTT

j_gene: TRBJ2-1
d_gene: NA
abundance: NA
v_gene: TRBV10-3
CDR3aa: CAISLDSFGEQFF
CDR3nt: TGTGCCATCAGTCTTGACAGTTTCGGTGAGCAGTTCTTC

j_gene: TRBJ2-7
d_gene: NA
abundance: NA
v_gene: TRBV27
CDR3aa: CASSLSTGTQAEQYF
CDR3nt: TGTGCCAGCAGTTTATCTACAGGGACACAGGCGGAGCAGTACTTC

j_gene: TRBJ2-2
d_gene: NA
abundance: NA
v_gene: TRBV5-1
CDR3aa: CASSTGQTNTGELFF
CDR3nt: TGCGCCAGCAGCACCGGACAGACGAACACCGGGGAGCTGTTTTTT

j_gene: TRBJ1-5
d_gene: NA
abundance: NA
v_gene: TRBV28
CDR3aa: CASSQYSQPQHF
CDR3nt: TGTGCCAGCAGCCAGTATTCTCAGCCCCAGCATTTT

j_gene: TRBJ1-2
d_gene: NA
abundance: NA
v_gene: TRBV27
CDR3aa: CASSLGAAKGLYGYTF
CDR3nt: TGTGCCAGCAGTCTGGGGGCGGCCAAGGGGCTATATGGCTACACCTTC

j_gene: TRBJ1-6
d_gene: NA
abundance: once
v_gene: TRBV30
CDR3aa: CAWSEMGGSPLHF
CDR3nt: TGTGCCTGGAGTGAGATGGGGGGTTCACCCCTCCACTTT

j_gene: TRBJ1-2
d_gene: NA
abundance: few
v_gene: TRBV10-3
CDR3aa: CAISEGVFYGYTF
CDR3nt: TGTGCCATCAGTGAAGGGGTATTCTATGGCTACACCTTC

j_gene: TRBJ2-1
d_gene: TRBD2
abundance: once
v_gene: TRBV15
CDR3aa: CATSRELAVSYNEQFF
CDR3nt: TGTGCCACCAGCAGAGAACTAGCGGTCTCCTACAATGAGCAGTTCTTC